Following are 18 T cell receptor beta chains from one sample sequenced in a study of Ad26.COV2.S vaccination and SARS-CoV-2 variants. Sequenced by immunoSEQ multiplex PCR; TCRdb stores in-frame clones only, minus some. The data show 200,000 to 250,000 clones, roughly 88% seen once. The treatment denotes: about 20 received Ad26.COV2.S at low or high dose, single or two shots; 5 received placebo; per-sample allocation not given. After the first vaccine or placebo injection, samples were drawn on day 63. Sample: peripheral blood, taken in a trial of Ad26.COV2.S vaccine versus placebo. The receptors here all came from a person between 18 and 65 years old who received the Ad26.COV2.S COVID-19 vaccine or a placebo.

The DNA of the CDR3 is TGTGCCTCGGCGGGGAACACTGAAGCTTTCTTT. It specifies CASAGNTEAFF. The J gene is TRBJ1-1, the V gene TRBV10-3; D is uncertain. CDR1 ENHRY and CDR2 SYGVKD come from the germline V gene. Deletions cut 11 bases from V and 1 base from J, with 8 bases between. This CDR3 region has 11 residues.

The chain couples TRBV3-1 (or the pseudogene TRBV3-2) to TRBJ1-3; D is uncertain. Germline V CDR1 and CDR2: LGHDT, YNNKEL (reference sequence). Trimming removed 5 bases from V and 1 base from J, with 3 bases in between. The CDR3 totals 12 residues. Here the CDR3 reads CASSFSGNTIYF. CDR3 in DNA: TGTGCCAGCAGCTTTTCTGGAAACACCATATATTTT.

The chain is built from TRBV28 and TRBJ1-2; 8 bases line up with TRBD1. After removal of 5 bases from V and 7 bases from J, the junction contained 15 bases not matched to a gene. Germline CDR1 is MDHEN and CDR2 is SYDVKM. The CDR3 runs 16 residues. CDR3 residues: CASSRPGGDRASGYTF. The CDR3 region has the DNA TGTGCCAGCAGTAGGCCAGGGGGCGACAGGGCGAGTGGCTACACCTTC.

This sequence joins TRBV4-3 and TRBJ2-7; D is possibly TRBD1 or TRBD2 (6 bases each). Germline CDR1 is LGHNA and CDR2 is YSLEER. The CDR3 consists of 17 residues. The germline V and J ends were trimmed by 0 bases and 1 base, with 16 bases remaining between them. CDR3 sequence: CASSQDLVGGVSYEQYF. The DNA for the CDR3 is TGCGCCAGCAGCCAAGATCTTGTCGGGGGCGTTTCCTACGAGCAGTACTTC.

The chain is built from TRBV7-2 and TRBJ2-7; the match to TRBD1 covers 10 bases. V was clipped by 6 bases and J by 6 bases; unmatched bases: 8. The CDR3 totals 14 residues. Germline-derived CDR1 and CDR2 are SGHTA and FQGNSA. This CDR3 reads CASSLGTGAGEQYF. The CDR3 region has the DNA TGTGCCAGCAGTTTGGGGACAGGGGCGGGCGAGCAGTACTTC.

The CDR3 DNA follows: TGTGCCAGCAAGGAGGGGAGAGGAGGCTACGAGCAGTACTTC. Translation: CASKEGRGGYEQYF. J is TRBJ2-7 and V is TRBV6-5, with D possibly being TRBD2 (6 bases). V shed 7 bases and J shed 3 bases, with 16 bases lying between them. This CDR3 has 14 amino acids. Germline lookup yields CDR1 MNHEY and CDR2 SVGAGI.

The chain couples TRBV2 to TRBJ2-7, with D perhaps TRBD1 or TRBD2 (5 bases each). In germline, CDR1 is SNHLY, CDR2 FYNNEI. The germline V and J ends were trimmed by 9 bases and 0 bases, with 9 bases remaining between them. This CDR3 region has 12 residues. CDR3 sequence reads: CARGTVSYEQYF. DNA for the CDR3: TGTGCCAGGGGGACGGTCTCCTACGAGCAGTACTTC.

The chain uses TRBV18 and TRBJ2-7, with no clear D. The CDR3 spans 14 residues. V was shortened by 3 bases and J by 4 bases, with 13 bases between the two germline ends. Germline assignment: CDR1 KGHSH and CDR2 LQKENI. The CDR3 sequence is CASSPTTGPYEQYF. The CDR3 region has the DNA TGTGCCAGCTCACCGACGACCGGGCCTTACGAGCAGTACTTC.

V gene TRBV6-5 combines with J gene TRBJ1-1; possible D gene TRBD1, 6 bases. V lost 6 bases to trimming and J lost 5 bases, with 16 bases between them. Germline V gene data show CDR1 as MNHEY and CDR2 as SVGAGI. This CDR3 has 14 residues. CDR3 sequence: CASRRGGPGTEAFF. The CDR3 DNA reads as TGTGCCAGCAGAAGGGGGGGGCCGGGGACTGAAGCTTTCTTT.

The CDR3 DNA reads TGTGCCAGCAGCTTGGGGGTCTACTATGGCTACACCTTC. Residues: CASSLGVYYGYTF. The chain recombines TRBV7-2 with TRBJ1-2; tentative D call: TRBD1 (5 bases). The CDR3 consists of 13 residues. In germline, CDR1 is SGHTA, CDR2 FQGNSA. V shed 3 bases and J shed 3 bases, with 8 bases lying between them. The full variable domain, rest sourced from reference TRBV7-2 and TRBJ1-2, is GAGVSQSPSNKVTEKGKDVELRCDPISGHTALYWYRQSLGQGLEFLIYFQGNSAPDKSGLPSDRFSAERTGGSVSTLTIQRTQQEDSAVYLCASSLGVYYGYTFGSGTRLTVV.

This sequence joins TRBV5-4 and TRBJ2-7, with D unresolved. The germline gives CDR1 SGHNT, CDR2 YYREEE (reference sequence). The V end was cut by 0 bases, the J end by 5 bases, with 3 bases between. This CDR3 has 11 amino acids. The CDR3 protein is CASSLANEQYF. In DNA, the CDR3 is TGTGCCAGCAGCTTGGCCAACGAGCAGTACTTC.

The CDR3 coding sequence is TGTGCCTGGAGTGTAAGGGGACAGGCAGCGAACACTGAAGCTTTCTTT. This encodes CAWSVRGQAANTEAFF. The rearrangement joins TRBV30 to TRBJ1-1, with 8 bases aligning to TRBD1. The germline CDR1 and CDR2 sequences are GTSNPN and SVGIG (reference sequence). V shed 0 bases and J 1 base; nucleotides not matched to a gene: 7. This CDR3 region has 16 residues.

The chain has TRBV28 and TRBJ2-7; no reliable D call. Trimming shortened V by 5 bases and J by 2 bases, and 13 bases separated the two germline ends. The germline CDR1 and CDR2 sequences are MDHEN and SYDVKM. The CDR3 is made up of 14 amino acids. The CDR3 DNA follows: TGTGCCAGCAGTCTCGGCGGTGAAACCTACGAGCAGTACTTC. Translation gives CASSLGGETYEQYF. The full variable domain, rest sourced from reference TRBV28 and TRBJ2-7, is DVKVTQSSRYLVKRTGEKVFLECVQDMDHENMFWYRQDPGLGLRLIYFSYDVKMKEKGDIPEGYSVSREKKERFSLILESASTNQTSMYLCASSLGGETYEQYFGPGTRLTVT.

Details on this clone: No DNA is shown, since the ends of the CDR3 on it are uncertain; the CDR3 is the one TCRdb lists. The CDR3 region is CASSFLETQYF. V gene TRBV27 combines with J gene TRBJ2-5. The CDR3 is made up of 11 amino acids, end residues included. Germline V gene data show CDR1 as MNHEY and CDR2 as SMNVEV (reference sequence).

CDR3 nucleotide sequence: TGTGCCAGCAGCCAGGGGGCTCTAAACGAGCAGTACTTC. Residues: CASSQGALNEQYF. This rearrangement joins TRBV16 to TRBJ2-7; possible D gene TRBD1, 6 bases. This CDR3 has 13 amino acids. V lost 3 bases and J lost 5, with 11 bases in between. Germline CDR1 KGHSY, CDR2 FQNENV. Complete variable domain (other parts from reference TRBV16 and TRBJ2-7): GEEVAQTPKHLVRGEGQKAKLYCAPIKGHSYVFWYQQVLKNEFKFLISFQNENVFDETGMPKERFSAKCLPNSPCSLEIQATKLEDSAVYFCASSQGALNEQYFGPGTRLTVT.

The chain links TRBV30 to TRBJ2-7, with 8 bases identical to TRBD2. Germline V gene sequence: CDR1 GTSNPN, CDR2 SVGIG (reference sequence). The CDR3 contains 11 residues. This CDR3 is CVSAGGHEQYF. Here the CDR3 DNA reads TGTGTCAGTGCGGGAGGTCACGAGCAGTACTTC. The whole variable domain, filled in from reference TRBV30 and TRBJ2-7, reads SQTIHQWPATLVQPVGSPLSLECTVEGTSNPNLYWYRQAAGRGLQLLFYSVGIGQISSEVPQNLSASRPQDRQFILSSKKLLLSDSGFYLCVSAGGHEQYFGPGTRLTVT.

The chain carries TRBV6-5 and TRBJ1-6; D unresolved. In germline, CDR1 is MNHEY, CDR2 SVGAGI. V lost 5 bases to trimming and J lost 9 bases, with 14 bases between them. This CDR3 comprises 14 residues. CDR3 DNA: TGTGCCAGCAGTCGGGTAGATGTAGGTTCACCCCTCCACTTT. It codes for CASSRVDVGSPLHF.

The rearrangement joins TRBV6-5 to TRBJ2-1, with 10 nucleotides matching TRBD1. There are 14 residues in the CDR3. CDR1 and CDR2 from the germline V gene are MNHEY and SVGAGI. The ends lost 7 bases at V and 4 bases at J; junction bases unmatched: 4. CDR3 region: CASMWDRGYNEQFF. The CDR3 DNA reads TGTGCCAGCATGTGGGACAGGGGATACAATGAGCAGTTCTTC.